One and the same sample provided the 29 T cell receptor beta chains below, sequenced in a study of metastatic and nonmetastatic thyroid tumors. With MiXCR, TCRdb reprocessed the PCR reads. The sample includes about 82,000 clones, roughly an eighth of them seen just once. No patient had received any treatment before thyroid surgery. Sequenced material: tumor tissue. The origin of the receptors is a female donor with papillary thyroid cancer or a benign thyroid nodule (not recorded which). Some clones in this sample may be carry-over from other donors' samples.

Comments on this clone: It may be a read error: a sequence one base away is much more abundant. This CDR3 fails to terminate in the conserved phenylalanine or tryptophan, so it likely reflects a read error. This chain joins TRBV10-3 and TRBJ1-2; weak D call: TRBD1 (5 bases). The V gene's germline CDR1 is ENHRY and CDR2 SYGVKD. The CDR3 has 12 amino acids. V lost 2 bases and J lost 6, with 7 bases in between. In DNA, the CDR3 is TGTGCCATCAGTGAGAGGGGACATGGCTACACCCTC. This translates into CAISERGHGYTL.

This clone showed up many times. The chain couples TRBV20-1 to TRBJ2-7; 14 nucleotides line up with TRBD2. Germline lookup yields CDR1 DFQATT and CDR2 SNEGSKA (reference sequence). The CDR3 contains 16 residues. Trimming removed 3 bases from V and 5 bases from J; junction bases left unmatched: 9. CDR3 loop: CSASNHGTSGRHEQYF. For the CDR3, the DNA is TGCAGTGCTAGTAACCATGGGACTAGCGGGAGACACGAGCAGTACTTC.

This clone came up many times. This chain connects TRBV6-1 to TRBJ2-2; no definite D call. Germline CDR1 and CDR2: MNHNS and SASEGT. The ends were cut back, 8 bases at V and 5 bases at J, with 15 bases in the middle. The CDR3 length is 14 residues. The DNA for the CDR3 is TGTGCCAGCGGACCCCAGGAAAAGACCGGGGAGCTGTTTTTT. The encoded protein is CASGPQEKTGELFF.

The table lists this clone with many counts. The genes are TRBV11-2 and TRBJ2-5; D is undetermined. The CDR3 extends over 13 amino acids. CDR1 is SGHAT, CDR2 FQNNGV, per germline. V lost 5 bases to trimming and J lost 1 base, with 8 bases between them. The CDR3 bases are TGTGCCAGCAGCCTAGGGCGCCAAGAGACCCAGTACTTC. Translating it yields CASSLGRQETQYF. Filled out from reference TRBV11-2 and TRBJ2-5, the complete variable domain reads EAGVAQSPRYKIIEKRQSVAFWCNPISGHATLYWYQQILGQGPKLLIQFQNNGVVDDSQLPKDRFSAERLKGVDSTLKIQPAKLEDSAVYLCASSLGRQETQYFGPGTRLLVL.

At least ten counts were recorded for this clone. Other DNA sequences in the sample encode the same CDR3. The chain is built from TRBV13 and TRBJ1-1; D perhaps matches TRBD1 (5 bases). Trimming took off 5 bases at V and 2 bases at J, with 15 bases between the two ends. This CDR3 comprises 15 residues. Germline V gene lookup returns CDR1 PRHDT and CDR2 FYEKMQ (reference sequence). CDR3 sequence reads: CASSIPRTLNTEAFF. CDR3 DNA: TGTGCCAGCAGCATACCTAGGACACTTAACACTGAAGCTTTCTTT. The full variable domain, completed using reference TRBV13 and TRBJ1-1, is AAGVIQSPRHLIKEKRETATLKCYPIPRHDTVYWYQQGPGQDPQFLISFYEKMQSDKGSIPDRFSAQQFSDYHSELNMSSLELGDSALYFCASSIPRTLNTEAFFGQGTRLTVV.

This clone appeared many times. The chain links TRBV12-3 or TRBV12-4 to TRBJ2-2; D gene unclear. The CDR3 sequence is 14 residues long. V was trimmed by 1 base and J by 6 bases, leaving 9 bases between them. The CDR3, as DNA: TGTGCCAGCAGTTTAGGCTTGGATTCCGGGGAGCTGTTTTTT. This codes for CASSLGLDSGELFF.

This clone was recorded at least ten times. This chain uses TRBV28 with TRBJ2-7; D is unclear. CDR1 and CDR2 (germline): MDHEN, SYDVKM. The V end lost 6 bases, the J end lost 2 bases, and 11 bases lay between the germline ends. This CDR3 has 13 amino acids. The CDR3 coding sequence is TGTGCCAGCAGACCTGGCGGACCCTACGAGCAGTACTTC. It specifies CASRPGGPYEQYF. The variable domain in full, completed from reference TRBV28 and TRBJ2-7, reads DVKVTQSSRYLVKRTGEKVFLECVQDMDHENMFWYRQDPGLGLRLIYFSYDVKMKEKGDIPEGYSVSREKKERFSLILESASTNQTSMYLCASRPGGPYEQYFGPGTRLTVT.

To note about this clone: A much larger clone sits a single nucleotide away, making a read error possible. In the same sample, other DNA sequences code for this CDR3. The rearrangement links TRBV7-9 to TRBJ1-5, with D possibly being TRBD1 (5 bases). Germline lookup yields CDR1 SEHNR and CDR2 FQNEAQ (reference sequence). The CDR3 is made up of 13 amino acids. The CDR3: CASSLGGYQPQHF. The CDR3 nucleotides are TGTGCCAGCAGCTTAGGGGGGTATCAGCCACAGCATTTT.

At least ten counts were recorded for this clone. The rearrangement uses TRBV28 and TRBJ2-1, with D perhaps assigned TRBD1 or TRBD2 (5 bases each). Trimming shortened V by 3 bases and J by 6 bases, and 15 bases separated the two germline ends. Germline CDR1 and CDR2: MDHEN and SYDVKM. CDR3 length equals 15 residues. The CDR3 DNA reads TGTGCCAGCAGTTTGGGGCGGGCCAAGGTCAATGAGCAGTTCTTC. Protein sequence: CASSLGRAKVNEQFF.

This clone has only a few counts. This chain uses TRBV6-5 with TRBJ1-6, with unresolved D. V lost 1 base, J lost 7 bases, and 8 bases lay in between. The CDR3 runs to 14 residues. The germline V gene encodes CDR1 MNHEY and CDR2 SVGAGI. The DNA of the CDR3 is TGTGCCAGCAGTTACTTGGGGAGAAATTCACCCCTCCACTTT. Its translation: CASSYLGRNSPLHF.

The rearrangement uses TRBV6-5 and TRBJ2-7; a weak D match, TRBD2 (6 bases). Germline V CDR1 and CDR2: MNHEY, SVGAGI. V was cut by 2 bases and J by 4 bases, with 12 bases left in between. The CDR3 contains 14 residues. The CDR3: CASSYGGLQYEQYF. The CDR3 DNA is TGTGCCAGCAGTTACGGGGGACTCCAATACGAGCAGTACTTC.

This clone has just a few counts. This may be a read error, as it is one base from a much larger clone. The J gene is TRBJ2-1, the V gene TRBV2; possibly TRBD2 for D (6 bases). Per the germline V gene, CDR1 is SNHLY and CDR2 is FYNNEI. V was pared by 3 bases and J by 2 bases, with 11 bases between. The CDR3 loop spans 15 amino acids. This chain's CDR3 is CASSERDPPYNEQFF. CDR3 coding DNA: TGTGCCAGCAGTGAGCGGGATCCCCCCTACAATGAGCAGTTCTTC.

In its sample, this clone was seen many times. The chain couples TRBV5-1 to TRBJ2-1, with D perhaps TRBD1 (6 bases). CDR1 SGHRS and CDR2 YFSETQ come from the germline V gene. The CDR3 has 11 amino acids. V was clipped by 9 bases and J by 6 bases, with 10 bases between them. The CDR3 sequence: CATSQGNEQFF. CDR3 sequence (DNA): TGCGCCACCTCACAGGGCAATGAGCAGTTCTTC.

This clone was seen repeatedly, ten times or more. The V call is TRBV5-6, the J call TRBJ2-3, with TRBD1 identical over 7 bases. In germline, CDR1 is SGHDT, CDR2 YYEEEE. The CDR3 extends over 14 amino acids. V shed 2 bases and J 6 bases; nucleotides not matched to a gene: 6. The CDR3 loop is CASSLTGERDTQYF. The DNA of the CDR3 is TGTGCCAGCAGCTTAACAGGGGAACGGGATACGCAGTATTTT.

This clone was counted ten times or more. This could be a read error, since a much larger clone is one nucleotide away. The chain couples TRBV12-3 or TRBV12-4 to TRBJ2-7, with a weak D call TRBD2 (7 bases). V was shortened by 8 bases and J by 3 bases, with 17 bases between the two germline ends. The CDR3 consists of 14 residues. The CDR3 protein is CASARGGHYYEQYF. The DNA for the CDR3 is TGTGCCAGCGCGAGGGGGGGACACTACTACGAGCAGTACTTC.

This clone came up a few times. The junction departs from germline at one end; a sequencing error may be responsible. The sample has other DNA sequences that encode this CDR3 too. This chain uses TRBV27 with TRBJ2-6; D is unclear. CDR3 length equals 14 residues. The germline gives CDR1 MNHEY, CDR2 SMNVEV (reference sequence). The DNA of the CDR3 is TGTGCCAGCAGTCACGCCTCTGGCGCCAACGTCCTTACTTTC. This sequence encodes CASSHASGANVLTF.

At least ten counts were recorded for this clone. The rearrangement links TRBV20-1 to TRBJ2-5, with unresolved D. The V end was cut by 0 bases, the J end by 2 bases, with 10 bases between. CDR1 and CDR2 (germline): DFQATT, SNEGSKA (reference sequence). The CDR3 totals 14 residues. CDR3 sequence: CSARDLGSQETQYF. Written as DNA, the CDR3 is TGCAGTGCTAGAGATCTGGGCTCGCAAGAGACCCAGTACTTC.

This clone was seen repeatedly, ten times or more. V gene TRBV20-1 combines with J gene TRBJ1-6, with D perhaps TRBD1 (5 bases). V lost 3 bases to trimming and J lost 0 bases, with 12 bases between them. This CDR3 spans 16 amino acids. Germline assignment: CDR1 DFQATT and CDR2 SNEGSKA (reference sequence). CDR3 in DNA: TGCAGTGCTAGCTGGACACCCAACTCCTATAATTCACCCCTCCACTTT. It encodes CSASWTPNSYNSPLHF.

Remarks on this clone: Within the sample, other DNA sequences also encode this same CDR3. The J gene is TRBJ2-5, the V gene TRBV4-2; TRBD2 matches 13 bases. Germline trimming cut 6 bases from V and 5 bases from J; bases unmatched to any gene: 9. The CDR3 consists of 16 residues. From germline, CDR1 is LGHNA and CDR2 YNFKEQ. Written as DNA, the CDR3 is TGTGCCAGCAGTCAGGCTGGACTAGCGGGAGCTGAGACCCAGTACTTC. Encoded protein: CASSQAGLAGAETQYF.

About this clone: A read error may account for a junction end that differs from germline. Distinct nucleotide sequences in the sample also encode this CDR3. The J gene is TRBJ2-5, the V gene TRBV27, with TRBD1 matching over 7 bases. Germline lookup yields CDR1 MNHEY and CDR2 SMNVEV (reference sequence). This CDR3 is built from 14 residues. CDR3 nucleotides: TGTGCCAGCAGCGTCAGGGGGTACCAAGAGACACAGTACTTC. Amino acid sequence: CASSVRGYQETQYF.

V is TRBV27 and J is TRBJ2-7, with unresolved D. This CDR3 is built from 12 residues. Germline CDR1 reads MNHEY; CDR2 reads SMNVEV (reference sequence). Deletions cut 5 bases from V and 4 bases from J, with 9 bases between. CDR3 protein: CASSGSQYEQYF. CDR3 sequence (DNA): TGTGCCAGCAGTGGTAGCCAATACGAGCAGTACTTC.

This clone was seen ten or more times. The sample has other DNA sequences that encode this CDR3 too. V gene TRBV3-1 combines with J gene TRBJ1-5; D remains ambiguous. V was clipped by 2 bases and J by 4 bases, with 12 bases between them. CDR1 and CDR2 (germline): LGHDT, YNNKEL (reference sequence). CDR3 length: 15 residues. The CDR3, as DNA: TGTGCCAGCAGCCAAAGGCCCAGAATTAATCAGCCCCAGCATTTT. Translating it yields CASSQRPRINQPQHF.

This clone was picked up many times. For the CDR3, the DNA is TGTGCCAGCAGTCGAGCGGGGGCAACCTACAATGAGCAGTTCTTC. Protein sequence: CASSRAGATYNEQFF. The chain carries TRBV11-2 and TRBJ2-1; the match to TRBD2 covers 8 bases. With 6 bases clipped from V and 2 bases from J, the junction kept 6 bases outside the gene matches. CDR3 size: 15 residues. Germline V gene sequence: CDR1 SGHAT, CDR2 FQNNGV. Supplemented by reference TRBV11-2 and TRBJ2-1, the full variable domain reads EAGVAQSPRYKIIEKRQSVAFWCNPISGHATLYWYQQILGQGPKLLIQFQNNGVVDDSQLPKDRFSAERLKGVDSTLKIQPAKLEDSAVYLCASSRAGATYNEQFFGPGTRLTVL.

This clone showed up many times. The rearrangement uses TRBV20-1 and TRBJ1-1, with no clear D. V was shortened by 3 bases and J by 3 bases, with 8 bases between the two germline ends. The CDR3 runs 12 residues. Germline V lookup: CDR1 DFQATT, CDR2 SNEGSKA (reference sequence). CDR3 sequence (DNA): TGCAGTGCTAGTTTCGGGTACACTGAAGCTTTCTTT. Its protein product is CSASFGYTEAFF.

The sample holds many counts of this clone. V gene TRBV24-1 combines with J gene TRBJ1-2; 9 nucleotides agree with TRBD1. The CDR3 runs to 15 residues. The V gene's germline CDR1 is KGHDR and CDR2 SFDVKD. The V and J ends lost 4 bases and 5 bases, in that order; junction bases with no gene match: 7. The CDR3 is CATSDRTGGAYGYTF. The DNA for the CDR3 is TGTGCCACCAGTGACCGAACAGGGGGCGCTTATGGCTACACCTTC.

This clone was recorded many times. V is TRBV19 and J is TRBJ2-2, with D possibly being TRBD1 or TRBD2 (5 bases each). Trimming left V 3 bases short and J 4 bases short, with 12 bases between. Germline CDR1 reads LNHDA; CDR2 reads SQIVND (reference sequence). This CDR3 region has 15 residues. DNA for the CDR3: TGTGCCAGTAGTATTAGCGACAGACGCACCGGGGAGCTGTTTTTT. Amino acids: CASSISDRRTGELFF.

Notes on this clone: A clone one base away is much larger, so this may be a read error. J is TRBJ2-2 and V is TRBV10-1, with D perhaps given as TRBD1 or TRBD2 (5 bases each). Trimming left V 3 bases short and J 4 bases short, with 21 bases between. The CDR3 covers 18 residues. Germline V gives CDR1 WNHNN, CDR2 SYGVQD (reference sequence). The CDR3 DNA reads TGCGCCAGCAGTGAAATGTCGGGACGAGGCCCCGTCACCGGGGAGCTGTTTTTT. Protein: CASSEMSGRGPVTGELFF.

In this sample, this clone turned up many times. This chain connects TRBV20-1 to TRBJ2-7, with no clear D. This CDR3 region has 13 residues. Trimming pared 0 bases from V and 0 bases from J, leaving 6 bases between. Looked up from germline, CDR1 is DFQATT and CDR2 is SNEGSKA (reference sequence). CDR3 sequence (DNA): TGCAGTGCTAGAGACGTAAGCTCCTACGAGCAGTACTTC. It is translated as CSARDVSSYEQYF.

This clone turned up a few times. The chain recombines TRBV6-1 with TRBJ2-3; D possibly corresponds to TRBD1 (5 bases). V was clipped by 6 bases and J by 4 bases, with 20 bases between them. Germline CDR1 reads MNHNS; CDR2 reads SASEGT. The CDR3 extends over 16 amino acids. The CDR3 nucleotides read TGTGCCAGCAGGCCCCCAGGTGGACATCCCGCAGATACGCAGTATTTT. Translated: CASRPPGGHPADTQYF.